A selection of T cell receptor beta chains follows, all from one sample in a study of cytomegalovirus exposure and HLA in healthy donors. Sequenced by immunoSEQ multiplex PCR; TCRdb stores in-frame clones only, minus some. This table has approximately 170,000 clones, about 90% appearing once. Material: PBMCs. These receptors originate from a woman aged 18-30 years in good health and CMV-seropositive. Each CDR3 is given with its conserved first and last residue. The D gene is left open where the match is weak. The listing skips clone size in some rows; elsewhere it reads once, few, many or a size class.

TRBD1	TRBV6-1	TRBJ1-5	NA	CAVRTGGVQPQHF	TGTGCCGTCCGGACAGGGGGTGTTCAGCCCCAGCATTTT
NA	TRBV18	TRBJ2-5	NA	CASSPIPSETQYF	TGTGCCAGCTCACCTATTCCGTCGGAGACCCAGTACTTC
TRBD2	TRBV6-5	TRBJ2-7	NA	CASSTWGGEQYF	TGTGCCAGCAGCACTTGGGGAGGGGAGCAGTACTTC
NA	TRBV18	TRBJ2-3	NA	CASSPPPRVTTADTQYF	TGTGCCAGCTCACCACCCCCCAGGGTGACAACCGCTGATACGCAGTATTTT
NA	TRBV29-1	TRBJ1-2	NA	CSARTHDYGYTF	TGCAGCGCAAGGACACACGACTATGGCTACACCTTC
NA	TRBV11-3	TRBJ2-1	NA	CASGSNYNEQFF	TGTGCCAGCGGCTCCAACTACAATGAGCAGTTCTTC
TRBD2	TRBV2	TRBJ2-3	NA	CASPPGGKSTDTQYF	TGTGCCAGCCCCCCCGGGGGGAAGAGCACAGATACGCAGTATTTT
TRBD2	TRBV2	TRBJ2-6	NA	CASSGASGGFSGANVLTF	TGTGCCAGCAGTGGTGCTAGCGGGGGATTCTCTGGGGCCAACGTCCTGACTTTC
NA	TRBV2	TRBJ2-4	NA	CASSEPVGGLAKNIQYF	TGTGCCAGCAGTGAGCCCGTGGGAGGCTTGGCCAAAAACATTCAGTACTTC
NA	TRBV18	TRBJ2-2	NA	CASSPPGNPNTGELFF	TGTGCCAGCTCACCACCCGGGAACCCCAACACCGGGGAGCTGTTTTTT
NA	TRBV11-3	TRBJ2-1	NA	CASSLDSGRDEQFF	TGTGCCAGCAGCTTGGATTCGGGCAGGGATGAGCAGTTCTTC
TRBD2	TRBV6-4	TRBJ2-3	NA	CASSAGLAGGTDTQYF	TGTGCCAGCAGTGCCGGACTAGCGGGGGGCACAGATACGCAGTATTTT
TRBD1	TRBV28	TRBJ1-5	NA	CASSLVQGESQPQHF	TGTGCCAGCAGTTTAGTGCAGGGGGAGAGTCAGCCCCAGCATTTT
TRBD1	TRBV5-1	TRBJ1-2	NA	CASTGTGGAEGYTF	TGCGCCAGCACCGGGACAGGGGGCGCGGAGGGCTACACCTTC
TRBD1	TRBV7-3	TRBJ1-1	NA	CASSLDRVGEAFF	TGTGCCAGCAGCCTCGACAGGGTCGGTGAAGCTTTCTTT
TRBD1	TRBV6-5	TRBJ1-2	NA	CASSSTTGGETF	TGTGCCAGCAGTTCCACGACAGGGGGCGAAACCTTC
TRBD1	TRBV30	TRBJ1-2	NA	CAWSFGTGPGGYTF	TGTGCCTGGAGTTTTGGGACAGGGCCGGGTGGCTACACCTTC
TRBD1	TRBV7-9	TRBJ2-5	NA	CASSPSWTGQETQYF	TGTGCCAGCAGCCCGTCCTGGACAGGGCAAGAGACCCAGTACTTC
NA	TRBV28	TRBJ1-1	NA	CASISDTAAENTEAFF	TGTGCCAGCATATCTGACACAGCCGCCGAGAACACTGAAGCTTTCTTT
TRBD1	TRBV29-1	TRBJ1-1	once	CSVGQDRVNTEAFF	TGCAGCGTGGGTCAGGACAGGGTGAACACTGAAGCTTTCTTT
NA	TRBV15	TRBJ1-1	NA	CATRAPGYSEAFF	TGTGCCACCCGAGCCCCGGGTTACTCTGAAGCTTTCTTT
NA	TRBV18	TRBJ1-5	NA	CASSPSQDNQPQHF	TGTGCCAGCTCACCAAGCCAAGATAATCAGCCCCAGCATTTT
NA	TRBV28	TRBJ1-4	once	CASSSDSLATNEKLFF	TGTGCCAGCAGCTCGGACAGTCTTGCAACTAATGAAAAACTGTTTTTT
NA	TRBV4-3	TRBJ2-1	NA	CASSQETGESENEQFF	TGCGCCAGCAGCCAAGAGACCGGGGAATCAGAGAATGAGCAGTTCTTC
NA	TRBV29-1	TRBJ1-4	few	CSVRMDSEKLFF	TGCAGCGTCAGAATGGATAGCGAAAAACTGTTTTTT
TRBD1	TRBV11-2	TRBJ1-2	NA	CASSSLTGGGYGYTF	TGTGCCAGCAGCTCCCTGACAGGGGGCGGCTATGGCTACACCTTC
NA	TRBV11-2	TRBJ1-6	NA	CASSGSSIRANSPLHF	TGTGCCAGCTCGGGTTCGTCTATTCGTGCTAATTCACCCCTCCACTTT